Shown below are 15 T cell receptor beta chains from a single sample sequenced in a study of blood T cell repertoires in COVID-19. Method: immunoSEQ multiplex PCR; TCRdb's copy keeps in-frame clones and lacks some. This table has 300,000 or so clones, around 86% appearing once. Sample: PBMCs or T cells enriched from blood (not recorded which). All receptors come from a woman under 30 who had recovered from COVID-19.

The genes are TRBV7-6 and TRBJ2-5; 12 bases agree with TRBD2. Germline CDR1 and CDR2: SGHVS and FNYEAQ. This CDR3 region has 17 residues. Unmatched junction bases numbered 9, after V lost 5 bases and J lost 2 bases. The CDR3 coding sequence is TGTGCCAGCAGCACAGGGGTGCTAGCGGGAGGGCAAGAGACCCAGTACTTC. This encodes CASSTGVLAGGQETQYF.

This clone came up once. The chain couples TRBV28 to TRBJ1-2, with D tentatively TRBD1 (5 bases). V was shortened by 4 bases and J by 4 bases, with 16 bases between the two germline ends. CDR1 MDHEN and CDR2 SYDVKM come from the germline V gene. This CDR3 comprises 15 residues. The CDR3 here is CASSSLSQVPYGYTF. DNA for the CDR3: TGTGCCAGCAGTTCCCTCTCACAGGTCCCCTATGGCTACACCTTC.

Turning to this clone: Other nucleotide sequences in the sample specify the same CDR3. The CDR3 coding sequence is TGTGCCTGGAGTCGGCAGGGGAGCCAGCCCCAGCATTTT. This sequence encodes CAWSRQGSQPQHF. V gene TRBV30 combines with J gene TRBJ1-5, with D maybe TRBD1 (6 bases). Germline V gene data show CDR1 as GTSNPN and CDR2 as SVGIG (reference sequence). The V end lost 2 bases, the J end lost 7 bases, and 12 bases lay between the germline ends. This CDR3 spans 13 amino acids.

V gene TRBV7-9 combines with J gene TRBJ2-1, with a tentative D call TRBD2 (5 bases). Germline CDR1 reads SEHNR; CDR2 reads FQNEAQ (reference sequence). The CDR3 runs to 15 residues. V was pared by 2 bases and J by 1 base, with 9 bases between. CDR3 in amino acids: CASSLPGTSYNEQFF. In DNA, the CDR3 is TGTGCCAGCAGCTTACCGGGAACATCCTACAATGAGCAGTTCTTC.

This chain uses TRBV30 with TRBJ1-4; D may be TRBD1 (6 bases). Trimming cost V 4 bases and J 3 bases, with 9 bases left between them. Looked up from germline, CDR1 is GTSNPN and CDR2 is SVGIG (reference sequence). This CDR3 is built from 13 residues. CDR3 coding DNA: TGTGCCTGGACCCAGGGGCCTAATGAAAAACTGTTTTTT. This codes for CAWTQGPNEKLFF.

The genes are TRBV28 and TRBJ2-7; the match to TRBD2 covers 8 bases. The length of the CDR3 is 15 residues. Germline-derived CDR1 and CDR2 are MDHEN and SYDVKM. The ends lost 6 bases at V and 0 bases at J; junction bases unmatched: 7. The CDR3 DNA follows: TGTGCCAGCAGCCCGGGGGGGTCAAGCTCCTACGAGCAGTACTTC. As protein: CASSPGGSSSYEQYF.

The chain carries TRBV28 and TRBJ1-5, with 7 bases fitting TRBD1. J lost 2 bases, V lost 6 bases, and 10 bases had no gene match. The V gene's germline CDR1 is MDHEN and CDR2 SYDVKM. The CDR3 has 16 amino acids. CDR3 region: CASRQNRGRRNQPQHF. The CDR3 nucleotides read TGTGCCAGCAGGCAAAACAGGGGTAGACGCAATCAGCCCCAGCATTTT.

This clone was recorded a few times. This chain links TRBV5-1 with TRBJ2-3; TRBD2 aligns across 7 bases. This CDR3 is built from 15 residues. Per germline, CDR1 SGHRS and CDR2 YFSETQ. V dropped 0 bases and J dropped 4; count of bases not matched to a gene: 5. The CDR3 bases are TGCGCCAGCAGCTTGGGGGCGGGAGTGGCAGATACGCAGTATTTT. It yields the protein CASSLGAGVADTQYF.

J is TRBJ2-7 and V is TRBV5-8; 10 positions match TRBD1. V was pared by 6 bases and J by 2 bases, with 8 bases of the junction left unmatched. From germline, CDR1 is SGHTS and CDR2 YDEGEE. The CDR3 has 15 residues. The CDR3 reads CASMGRTGGTYEQYF. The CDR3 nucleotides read TGTGCCAGCATGGGGCGGACAGGGGGTACCTACGAGCAGTACTTC.

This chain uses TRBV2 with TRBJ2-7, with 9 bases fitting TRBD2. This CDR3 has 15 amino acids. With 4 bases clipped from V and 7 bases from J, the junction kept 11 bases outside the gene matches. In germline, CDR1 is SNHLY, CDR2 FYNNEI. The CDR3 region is CASSGDSGSVREQYF. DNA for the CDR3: TGTGCCAGCAGTGGGGATAGCGGGAGTGTCAGGGAGCAGTACTTC.

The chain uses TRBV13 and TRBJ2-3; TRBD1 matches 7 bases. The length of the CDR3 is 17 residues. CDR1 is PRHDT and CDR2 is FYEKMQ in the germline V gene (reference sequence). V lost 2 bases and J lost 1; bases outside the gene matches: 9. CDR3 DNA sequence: TGTGCCAGCAGCTTATACAGGGGTCGGTTGGGCACAGATACGCAGTATTTT. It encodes CASSLYRGRLGTDTQYF.

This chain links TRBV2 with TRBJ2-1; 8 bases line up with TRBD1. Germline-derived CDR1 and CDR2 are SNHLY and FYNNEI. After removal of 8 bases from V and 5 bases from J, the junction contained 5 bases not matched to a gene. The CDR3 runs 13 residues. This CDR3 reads CASGGQANNEQFF. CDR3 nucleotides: TGTGCCAGCGGGGGACAGGCAAACAATGAGCAGTTCTTC.

CDR3 sequence reads: CASTRQSTPDTQYF. CDR3 in DNA: TGCGCCAGCACCCGACAGTCCACCCCAGATACGCAGTATTTT. This rearrangement joins TRBV5-1 to TRBJ2-3, with D maybe TRBD1 (5 bases). The germline CDR1 and CDR2 sequences are SGHRS and YFSETQ. This CDR3 is built from 14 residues. V lost 6 bases and J 4 bases, leaving 15 bases between the germline ends.

CDR3 protein: CASSQGTGLNIQYF. The CDR3 bases are TGTGCCAGCAGCCAAGGGACAGGGTTGAACATTCAGTACTTC. V and J are TRBV4-2 and TRBJ2-4; 8 nucleotides align to TRBD1. Germline trimming cut 1 base from V and 7 bases from J; bases unmatched to any gene: 3. The CDR3 contains 14 residues. CDR1 is LGHNA, CDR2 YNFKEQ, per germline.

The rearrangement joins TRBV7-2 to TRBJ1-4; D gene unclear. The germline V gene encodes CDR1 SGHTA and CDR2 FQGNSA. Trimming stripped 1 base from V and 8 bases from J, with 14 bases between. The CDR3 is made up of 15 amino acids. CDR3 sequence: CASSLGRGFVEKLFF. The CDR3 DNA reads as TGTGCCAGCAGCTTAGGGCGGGGATTCGTCGAAAAACTGTTTTTT.